The 8 T cell receptor beta chains below were found in one sample sequenced in a study of blood T cell repertoires in COVID-19. The assay was immunoSEQ multiplex PCR, and TCRdb's table has in-frame clones only and misses some. The data show approximately 44,000 clones, around 88% seen once. The specimen was peripheral blood. The receptor source for this set is a human donor in a cohort sampled during active COVID-19.

A single count supports this clone. The genes are TRBV10-3 and TRBJ1-2; D may be TRBD1 (5 bases). CDR3 length: 12 residues. Trimming shortened V by 7 bases and J by 4 bases, and 10 bases separated the two germline ends. The germline V gene encodes CDR1 ENHRY and CDR2 SYGVKD. In DNA form, the CDR3 reads TGTGCCATCACGGCAGGGCTCTATGGCTACACCTTC. Amino acids: CAITAGLYGYTF.

The rearrangement links TRBV18 to TRBJ1-5; TRBD1 agrees at 7 bases. This CDR3 has 15 amino acids. V shed 3 bases, J shed 1 base, and the junction held 3 bases outside the gene matches. Germline CDR1 is KGHSH and CDR2 is LQKENI. CDR3 protein: CASSPQGVSNQPQHF. In DNA form, the CDR3 reads TGTGCCAGCTCACCCCAGGGGGTCAGCAATCAGCCCCAGCATTTT.

The rearrangement joins TRBV5-1 to TRBJ2-5, with a tentative D call TRBD2 (6 bases). Germline V gene data show CDR1 as SGHRS and CDR2 as YFSETQ. CDR3 length: 15 residues. V was clipped by 0 bases and J by 1 base, with 10 bases between them. The DNA of the CDR3 is TGCGCCAGCAGCTTGGGGCGGGATACCCAAGAGACCCAGTACTTC. It is translated as CASSLGRDTQETQYF.

The gene calls are TRBV5-4 and TRBJ1-5, with TRBD1 as a possible D gene (5 bases). Trimming shortened V by 1 base and J by 4 bases, and 9 bases separated the two germline ends. The CDR3 is made up of 14 amino acids. The germline V gene encodes CDR1 SGHNT and CDR2 YYREEE (reference sequence). The CDR3 spells CASSLQGENQPQHF. CDR3 DNA sequence: TGTGCCAGCAGCTTGCAAGGGGAAAATCAGCCCCAGCATTTT.

V and J are TRBV10-2 and TRBJ2-1; D not resolved. Germline loops: CDR1 WSHSY, CDR2 SAAADI. Trimming left V 3 bases short and J 9 bases short, with 12 bases between. The CDR3 covers 13 residues. The CDR3 DNA reads as TGCGCCAGCAGTGAATCTGTTAGAGCTGAGCAGTTCTTC. It translates to CASSESVRAEQFF.

The chain couples TRBV4-1 to TRBJ1-4; D may be TRBD1 (6 bases). CDR3 length equals 17 residues. V was shortened by 1 base and J by 4 bases, with 16 bases between the two germline ends. Germline V gene sequence: CDR1 MGHRA, CDR2 YSYEKL. The CDR3 DNA reads TGCGCCAGCAGCCAAGTAAGGGGCAGGACAGTTAATGAAAAACTGTTTTTT. This translates into CASSQVRGRTVNEKLFF.

This CDR3 reads CASRPSGGSRGQYF. The CDR3 nucleotides read TGTGCCAGCAGGCCTAGCGGGGGTTCCCGTGGGCAGTATTTT. The J gene is TRBJ2-3, the V gene TRBV28; 10 bases align to TRBD2. Germline trimming cut 6 bases from V and 11 bases from J; bases unmatched to any gene: 11. The CDR3 sequence is 14 residues long. Looked up from germline, CDR1 is MDHEN and CDR2 is SYDVKM.

The chain employs TRBV9 and TRBJ1-3, with 7 nucleotides matching TRBD1. This CDR3 has 15 residues. V was clipped by 0 bases and J by 4 bases; unmatched bases: 4. Germline V CDR1 and CDR2: SGDLS, YYNGEE. The CDR3 DNA reads TGTGCCAGCAGCGTAGGGACAGGAGAAGGAAACACCATATATTTT. Residues: CASSVGTGEGNTIYF.